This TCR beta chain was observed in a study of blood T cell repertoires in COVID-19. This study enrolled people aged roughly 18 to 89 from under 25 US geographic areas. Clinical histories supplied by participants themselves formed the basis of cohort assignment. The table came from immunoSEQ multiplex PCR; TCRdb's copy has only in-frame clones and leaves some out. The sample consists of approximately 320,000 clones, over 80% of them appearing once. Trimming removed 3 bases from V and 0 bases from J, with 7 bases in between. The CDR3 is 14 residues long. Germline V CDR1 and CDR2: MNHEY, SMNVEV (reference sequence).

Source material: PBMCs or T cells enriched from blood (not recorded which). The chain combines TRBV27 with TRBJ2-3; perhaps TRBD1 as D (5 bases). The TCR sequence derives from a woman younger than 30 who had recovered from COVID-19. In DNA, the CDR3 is TGTGCCAGCAGTTTCAGGGTTAGCACAGATACGCAGTATTTT. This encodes CASSFRVSTDTQYF.